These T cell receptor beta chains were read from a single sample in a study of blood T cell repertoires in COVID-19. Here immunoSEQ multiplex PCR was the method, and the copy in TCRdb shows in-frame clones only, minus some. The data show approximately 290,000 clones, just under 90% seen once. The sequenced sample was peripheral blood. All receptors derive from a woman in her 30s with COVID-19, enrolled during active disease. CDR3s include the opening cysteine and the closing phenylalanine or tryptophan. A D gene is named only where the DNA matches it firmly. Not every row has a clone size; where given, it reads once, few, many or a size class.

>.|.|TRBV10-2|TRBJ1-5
TGCGCCAGCAGTGAAGGGACACCAGGAGATCAGCCCCAGCATTTT
CASSEGTPGDQPQHF
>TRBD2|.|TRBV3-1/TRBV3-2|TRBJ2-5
TGTGCCAGCAGCCCGAACGTAGCGGGGGGGCAAGAGACCCAGTACTTC
CASSPNVAGGQETQYF
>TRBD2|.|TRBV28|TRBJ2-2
TGTGCCATCTTAAGCGGGGGGCCCGCGACCGGGGAGCTGTTTTTT
CAILSGGPATGELFF
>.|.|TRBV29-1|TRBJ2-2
TGCAGCGTGGGCCGGAACACCGGGGAGCTGTTTTTT
CSVGRNTGELFF
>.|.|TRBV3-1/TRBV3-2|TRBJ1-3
TGTGCCAGAGAAAAACAGGTCCTCTCTGGAAACACCATATATTTT
CAREKQVLSGNTIYF
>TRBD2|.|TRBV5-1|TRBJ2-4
TGCGCCAGCAGCTTGGGTGTAGCGGGCGCGAAAAACATTCAGTACTTC
CASSLGVAGAKNIQYF
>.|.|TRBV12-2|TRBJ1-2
TGTGCAAGTCGCTTAGCGCTACTCTATGGCTACACCTTC
CASRLALLYGYTF
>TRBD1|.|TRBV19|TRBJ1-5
TGTGCCAGTAGTGTACAGGGGGCGGGTCAGCCCCAGCATTTT
CASSVQGAGQPQHF
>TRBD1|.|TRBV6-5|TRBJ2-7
TGTGCCAGCACCGCGGACAGGGGGCGTGTATACGAGCAGTACTTC
CASTADRGRVYEQYF
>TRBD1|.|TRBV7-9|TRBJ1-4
TGTGCCAGCAGCTGGGGGGACAGGGAAGAAGAAAAACTGTTTTTT
CASSWGDREEEKLFF
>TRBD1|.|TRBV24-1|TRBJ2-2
TGTGCCACCAGTGGCGACAGGGGAAAACTGGACACCGGGGAGCTGTTTTTT
CATSGDRGKLDTGELFF
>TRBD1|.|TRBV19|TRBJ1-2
TGTGCCAGTACACCAAGGGACAGCTTTCTCTATGGCTACACCTTC
CASTPRDSFLYGYTF
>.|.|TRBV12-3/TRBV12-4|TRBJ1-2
TGTGCCAGCAGTACCGGGACTCTTGGCTACACCTTC
CASSTGTLGYTF
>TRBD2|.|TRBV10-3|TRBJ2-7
TGTGCCATCAGTGAGTCTTTTGTCGCGGGGGGCCTACGGTTTTCGCAGTACTTC
CAISESFVAGGLRFSQYF
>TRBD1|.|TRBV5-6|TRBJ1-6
TGTGCCAGCGCCAGGGGGATATATGCTTCACCCCTCCACTTT
CASARGIYASPLHF
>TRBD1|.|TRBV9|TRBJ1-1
TGTGCCAGCAGCGTAGAGGGGACAGCGAACACTGAAGCTTTCTTT
CASSVEGTANTEAFF
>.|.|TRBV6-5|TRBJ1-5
TGTGCCAGCAGTTATATTGGGAGCGATCAGCCCCAGCATTTT
CASSYIGSDQPQHF
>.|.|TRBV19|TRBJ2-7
TGTGCCAGTAGTATAGATCCGTACACCCCCTACGAGCAGTACTTC
CASSIDPYTPYEQYF
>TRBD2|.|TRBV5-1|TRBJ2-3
TGCGCCAGCAGTTTACAGCGGGGGTTCACAGATACGCAGTATTTT
CASSLQRGFTDTQYF
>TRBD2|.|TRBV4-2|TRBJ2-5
TGTGCCAGCAGCCAAGTGGGGGGGTGGGAGACCCAGTACTTC
CASSQVGGWETQYF
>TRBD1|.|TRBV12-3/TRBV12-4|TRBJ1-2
TGTGCCAGCAGGGATGGACAGGGGGCGAGCTACACCTTC
CASRDGQGASYTF
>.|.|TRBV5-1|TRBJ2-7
TGCGCCAGCAGCTTGGGGCTAGCGTCCTACGAGCAGTACTTC
CASSLGLASYEQYF
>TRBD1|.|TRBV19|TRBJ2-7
TGTGCCAGTAGGATCACCGGGACAGCCACCTACGAGCAGTACTTC
CASRITGTATYEQYF
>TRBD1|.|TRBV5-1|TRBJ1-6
TGCGCCAGCAGCTCGGGACAGTTGAATTCACCCCTCCACTTT
CASSSGQLNSPLHF
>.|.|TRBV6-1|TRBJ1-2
TGTGCCAGCAGTGAAGCGCAAACAATTAACTATGGCTACACCTTC
CASSEAQTINYGYTF
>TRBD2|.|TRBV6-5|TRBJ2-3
TGTGCCAGCAGTTTCTATAGCGGGGGCCCTGGGGATACGCAGTATTTT
CASSFYSGGPGDTQYF
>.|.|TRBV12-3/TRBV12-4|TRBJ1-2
TGTGCCAGCCCCGCGTGTATGGACTATGGCTACACCTTC
CASPACMDYGYTF
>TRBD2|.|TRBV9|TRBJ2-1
TGTGCCAGCACCTTCGACGGGACTAGCGGTAATGAGCAGTTCTTC
CASTFDGTSGNEQFF
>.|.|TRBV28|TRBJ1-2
TGTGCCAGCAGTTCTACGCGGGGGGCGAGCTATGGCTACACCTTC
CASSSTRGASYGYTF
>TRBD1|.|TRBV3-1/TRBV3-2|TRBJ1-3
TGTGCCAGCAGCCGACAGGGTTCTGGAAACACCATATATTTT
CASSRQGSGNTIYF
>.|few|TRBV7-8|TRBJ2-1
TGTGCCAGCAGCTTAGGGCAGTGGTATGAGCAGTTCTTC
CASSLGQWYEQFF
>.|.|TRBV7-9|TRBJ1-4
TGTGCCAGCAGCTCCCTCCTCGGTGAAAAACTGTTTTTT
CASSSLLGEKLFF
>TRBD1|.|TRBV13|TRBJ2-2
TGTGCCAGCAGCCTTACCCCACAGGGGCCCTCCGCCACCGGGGAGCTGTTTTTT
CASSLTPQGPSATGELFF
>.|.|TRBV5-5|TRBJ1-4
TGTGCCAGCAGCTTAATTCCTCTAGGAGGTGAAAAACTGTTTTTT
CASSLIPLGGEKLFF
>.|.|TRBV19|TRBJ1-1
TGTGCCAGTAGTATAAGAGTGAACACTGAAGCTTTCTTT
CASSIRVNTEAFF
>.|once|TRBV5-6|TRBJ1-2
TGTGCCAGCAGCTGGGGACTCCAAGGAGTTTATGGCTACACCTTC
CASSWGLQGVYGYTF
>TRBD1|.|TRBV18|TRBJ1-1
TGTGCCAGCTCGTCCTCGACAGGGGGAGGGGACACTGAAGCTTTCTTT
CASSSSTGGGDTEAFF
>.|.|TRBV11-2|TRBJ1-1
TGTGCCAGCAGCCACTGGGGGGGGACGATGAACACTGAAGCTTTCTTT
CASSHWGGTMNTEAFF
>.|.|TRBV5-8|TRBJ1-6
TGTGCCAGCAGCTACCGGGACACGAATTCACCCCTCCACTTT
CASSYRDTNSPLHF
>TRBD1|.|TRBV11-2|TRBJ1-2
TGTGCCAGCAGCCGAGTTCCGGCAGGGGGTAATGGCTACACCTTC
CASSRVPAGGNGYTF
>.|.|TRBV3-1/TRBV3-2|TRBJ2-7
TGTGCCAGCAGCCTAACTGAGAGCTCCTACGAGCAGTACTTC
CASSLTESSYEQYF
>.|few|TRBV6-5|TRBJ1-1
TGTGCCAGCAGTTACCAGGGGATCGCTGAAGCTTTCTTT
CASSYQGIAEAFF
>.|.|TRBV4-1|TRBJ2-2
TGCGCCAGCAGCCAAAAGGAAACAGGGTACTCGGGCGGGGAGCTGTTTTTT
CASSQKETGYSGGELFF
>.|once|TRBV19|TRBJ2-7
TGTGCCAGTAGTATGGGCCGGGGAGAGGAGCAGTACTTC
CASSMGRGEEQYF
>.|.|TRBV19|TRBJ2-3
TGTGCCAGTAGTATAAGGGGGGGCCGCTTGAGCACAGATACGCAGTATTTT
CASSIRGGRLSTDTQYF
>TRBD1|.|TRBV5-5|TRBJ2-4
TGTGCCAGCAGGTTCCCGGGACAGGGGGCCAACATTCAGTACTTC
CASRFPGQGANIQYF
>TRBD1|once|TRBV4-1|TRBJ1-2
TGCGCCAGCAGCCTCGGACAGGGGGTGGACTATGGCTACACCTTC
CASSLGQGVDYGYTF
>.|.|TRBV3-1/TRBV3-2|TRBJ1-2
TGTGCCAGCAGCCAAGTTCCAATTCGGGAAAGAAACTATGGCTACACCTTC
CASSQVPIRERNYGYTF
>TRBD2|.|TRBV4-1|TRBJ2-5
TGCGCCAGCAGCTCGCGGACTAGCGGGGGGGGTAGAGAGACCCAGTACTTC
CASSSRTSGGGRETQYF
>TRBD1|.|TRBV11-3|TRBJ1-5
TGTGCCAGCAGCCCGTCCCGGGACAGATACAATCAGCCCCAGCATTTT
CASSPSRDRYNQPQHF
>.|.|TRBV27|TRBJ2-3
TGTGCCAGCAGTAGGCCAGGCATACCTAGCACAGATACGCAGTATTTT
CASSRPGIPSTDTQYF
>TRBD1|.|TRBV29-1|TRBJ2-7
TGCAGCGTTTGGACAGGCGACACCTACGAGCAGTACTTC
CSVWTGDTYEQYF
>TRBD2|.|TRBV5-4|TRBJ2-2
TGTGCCATCCAGCGGGGGGGCCCCGGGGAGCTGTTTTTT
CAIQRGGPGELFF
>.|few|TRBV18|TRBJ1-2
TGTGCCAGCTCACCAAAAAAGGGAGACAGGCCTACTCTCCGTGGTGGCTACACCTTC
CASSPKKGDRPTLRGGYTF
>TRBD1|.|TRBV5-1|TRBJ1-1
TGCGCCAGCAGCGGGACCCGGGACAGGGTAATGAGGAACACTGAAGCTTTCTTT
CASSGTRDRVMRNTEAFF
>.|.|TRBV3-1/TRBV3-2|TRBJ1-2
TGTGCCAGCAGCCAGAGGACAGACTACTTCTATGGCTACACCTTC
CASSQRTDYFYGYTF